This entry is about one T cell receptor (beta chain). Its specificity is unknown. Positively selected for CCR7, the CD45RO-negative cells used as naive CD8 cells excluded terminally differentiated effector memory CD45RA+ cells. This sample stems from a study of shared clonotypes between healthy human individuals. The deep-level immunoSEQ assay was used. TCRdb keeps only in-frame clones here, not all; method: immunoSEQ multiplex PCR. The repertoire has over 2,000,000 clones, approximately 92% of them found once; the top ten carry approximately 1.6%. CDR1 is SEHNR and CDR2 is FQNEAQ in the germline V gene (reference sequence). The germline V and J ends were trimmed by 3 bases and 4 bases, with 6 bases remaining between them. The CDR3 runs 13 residues. Points from the study as a whole: The authors sampled blood alone, and tissue repertoires likely differ.

This receptor was taken from a man aged 18 to 30 in good health. Some clones in this sample may be carry-over from other donors' samples. Material for sequencing was naive CD8+ T cells from PBMCs. The chain has TRBV7-9 and TRBJ2-2; D remains unclear. For the CDR3, the DNA is TGTGCCAGCAGCTTGTCATCCACCGGGGAGCTGTTTTTT. It encodes CASSLSSTGELFF.